This T cell receptor (beta chain) was sequenced for a study of T-cell memory formation after mild COVID-19. Study-wide findings and caveats: Pre-infection memory carried some responding clones, suggesting that cross-reactive memory joined.

TCRdb analysed the 5' RACE reads with MiXCR anew, one entry per CDR3 protein. The sample has around 340,000 distinct CDR3 sequences; approximately 15% are singletons. The CDR3 has 18 amino acids. With V trimmed by 3 bases and J by 1 base, 13 bases remained unmatched. Germline V CDR1 and CDR2: LGHDT, YNNKEL (reference sequence). Ten or more counts support this clonotype. As yet, its antigen is unknown. Sequencing was done on a sample of PBMCs or a T cell subset sorted from them (not recorded which). This sequence was found in a man aged 18-30 years who had mild COVID-19 (a few samples of this study predate the infection). Cell type and time point are not known. The V and J genes are TRBV3-1 and TRBJ2-5; 8 nucleotides agree with TRBD1. This chain's CDR3 is CASSQSRFRGHTQETQYF. The CDR3 bases are TGTGCCAGCAGCCAGTCGCGATTCAGGGGGCATACCCAAGAGACCCAGTACTTC.